This T cell receptor (beta chain) was sequenced in a study of blood T cells in healthy people across ages. Broader study findings: There were more naive CD4+ cells and higher diversity in long-lived donors than in aged donors.

Germline V gene data show CDR1 as MNHNS and CDR2 as SASEGT. CDR3 length: 18 residues. V was shortened by 2 bases and J by 0 bases, with 17 bases between the two germline ends. Note on this clonotype: What it recognizes is unknown.

Through a sample-barcoded 5' primer and a J-beta primer mix, a second PCR was run for about 6 to 11 cycles. TCRdb independently ran MiXCR on the 5' RACE reads; one entry per CDR3 protein. Of 1.5 million or so distinct CDR3 sequences listed, around 42% are singletons. Donors were systemically healthy Caucasian individuals from Russia aged roughly 6 to 100 years. Total RNA amounts of at least 6 micrograms were extracted per sample. Sequences were obtained from blood. This rearrangement joins TRBV6-1 to TRBJ2-1, with a weak D call TRBD2 (6 bases). The TCR sequence derives from a woman aged 18-29 years in good health. The CDR3: CASSEWAWGDSSYNEQFF. The CDR3 DNA is TGTGCCAGCAGTGAATGGGCGTGGGGGGATTCCTCCTACAATGAGCAGTTCTTC.